This T cell receptor (beta chain) was recorded in a study of cytomegalovirus exposure and HLA in healthy donors. The wider study: There were approximately 400 genotyped donors. Of these, roughly 84% fell in the genetic ancestry cluster associated with self-reported Caucasian donors. Study-wide points: Excluded: some indistinguishable V segments such as TRBV6-2 and TRBV6-3.

While unrecorded immune exposures were likely, the donors were nominally healthy when sampled. In this sample, this clone turned up a few times. What it binds is unknown. The CDR3 length is 15 residues. Deletions cut 2 bases from V and 4 bases from J, with 11 bases between. Germline CDR1 is ENHRY and CDR2 is SYGVKD. The PCR was carried out with 60 Vbeta primers and 13 Jbeta primers. Generated by immunoSEQ multiplex PCR, the TCRdb table keeps only in-frame clones and is missing some. The table records 150,000 to 200,000 clones, approximately 79% of them present only once. Sample: PBMCs. The V and J genes are TRBV10-3 and TRBJ1-4; no firm D call. The receptor was derived from a woman aged 25-40 years in good health and CMV-seropositive. The CDR3 DNA sequence: TGTGCCATCAGTGAGGGAGGGCAGGATAATGAAAAACTGTTTTTT. It codes for CAISEGGQDNEKLFF.